These 6 T cell receptor beta chains were sequenced from one sample in a study of cytomegalovirus exposure and HLA in healthy donors (dated 2017 in TCRdb). The library was generated by the immunoSEQ multiplex PCR assay. For the multiplex PCR, a mixture combining 60 forward primers for TCR Vbeta segments and 13 reverse primers for TCR Jbeta segments was used. TCRdb holds this immuneACCESS table with in-frame rearrangements only. Some clones are missing; in checked studies, unresolved V genes explain under half, and the rest has no known cause. In all, the sample holds about 110,000 clones, and about 90% of those were seen once. Of the sample, 1.5% to 2% falls within the top ten clones. Sequenced material: PBMCs. The origin of the receptors is a middle-aged man in good health and CMV-seronegative.

J is TRBJ1-4 and V is TRBV6-5; no firm D call. This CDR3 comprises 12 residues. The germline V gene has CDR1 MNHEY and CDR2 SVGAGI. Trimming pared 6 bases from V and 4 bases from J, leaving 6 bases between. CDR3 nucleotides: TGTGCCAGCAGCCGGGTTAATGAAAAACTGTTTTTT. Translating it yields CASSRVNEKLFF.

This clone turned up a few times. This rearrangement joins TRBV6-1 to TRBJ2-2, with D maybe TRBD1 (6 bases). Germline-derived CDR1 and CDR2 are MNHNS and SASEGT. CDR3 size: 18 residues. The V gene lost 0 bases and the J gene lost 3 bases, with 17 bases spanning the gap. This CDR3 is CASSEAARGRAYTGELFF. CDR3 bases: TGTGCCAGCAGTGAAGCGGCCAGGGGCCGTGCTTACACCGGGGAGCTGTTTTTT.

V and J are TRBV5-6 and TRBJ2-4; TRBD1 might be the D (5 bases). The CDR3 spans 14 residues. Germline values: CDR1 SGHDT, CDR2 YYEEEE. The V gene lost 0 bases and the J gene lost 2 bases, with 6 bases spanning the gap. CDR3 DNA: TGTGCCAGCAGCTTGGGGACAACCAAAAACATTCAGTACTTC. This gives the protein CASSLGTTKNIQYF.

The chain carries TRBV7-6 and TRBJ2-7, with 9 bases lining up with TRBD1. CDR1 and CDR2 from the germline V gene are SGHVS and FNYEAQ. The CDR3 sequence is 15 residues long. After removal of 4 bases from V and 6 bases from J, the junction contained 10 bases not matched to a gene. The CDR3 is CASSSGQGQGTEQYF. The CDR3 nucleotides read TGTGCCAGCAGCTCAGGGCAGGGACAGGGCACCGAGCAGTACTTC.

A word on this clone: The DNA is omitted, as the CDR3 cannot be located on it reliably, and the CDR3 follows TCRdb's listing. This chain joins TRBV6-5 and TRBJ1-4. 14 amino acids form the CDR3, both terminal residues included. Germline loops: CDR1 MNHEY, CDR2 SVGAGI. This CDR3 reads CASSSSRTNEKLFF.

V and J are TRBV5-1 and TRBJ1-2; D unclear. Per the germline V gene, CDR1 is SGHRS and CDR2 is YFSETQ. CDR3 length equals 14 residues. V dropped 1 base and J dropped 0 bases, with 7 bases sitting between them. DNA for the CDR3: TGCGCCAGCAGCTTGCGGGGAGCTAACTATGGCTACACCTTC. Translation: CASSLRGANYGYTF.